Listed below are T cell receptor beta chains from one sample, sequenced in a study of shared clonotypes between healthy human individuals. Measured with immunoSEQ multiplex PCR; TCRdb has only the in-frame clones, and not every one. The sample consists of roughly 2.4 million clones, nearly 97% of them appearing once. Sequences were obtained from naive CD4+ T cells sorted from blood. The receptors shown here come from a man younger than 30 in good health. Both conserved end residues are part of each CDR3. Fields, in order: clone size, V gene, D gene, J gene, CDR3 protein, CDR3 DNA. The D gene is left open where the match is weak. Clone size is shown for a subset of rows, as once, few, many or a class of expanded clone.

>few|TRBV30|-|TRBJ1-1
CAWSRALNTEAFF
TGTGCCTGGAGTAGGGCCCTGAACACTGAAGCTTTCTTT
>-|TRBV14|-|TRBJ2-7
CASSRTWPGLAYEQYF
TGTGCCAGCAGCCGCACCTGGCCGGGACTTGCCTACGAGCAGTACTTC
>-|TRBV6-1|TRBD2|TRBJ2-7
CASSELAGGRYEQYF
TGTGCCAGCAGTGAACTAGCGGGAGGGCGGTACGAGCAGTACTTC
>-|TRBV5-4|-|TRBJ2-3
CASSTPHMGTDTQYF
TGTGCCAGCAGCACGCCCCACATGGGGACAGATACGCAGTATTTT
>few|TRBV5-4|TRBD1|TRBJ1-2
CASSTRTGWGSYTF
TGTGCCAGCAGCACCAGGACAGGGTGGGGAAGCTACACCTTT
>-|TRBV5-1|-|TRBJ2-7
CASSSGFTSYEQYF
TGCGCCAGCAGTTCAGGGTTTACCTCCTACGAGCAGTACTTC
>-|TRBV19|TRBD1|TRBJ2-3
CASRDRGTDTQYF
TGTGCCAGTCGGGACAGAGGCACAGATACGCAGTATTTT
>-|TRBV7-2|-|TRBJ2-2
CASSLVGQGRGGELFF
TGTGCCAGCAGCTTAGTGGGGCAGGGGCGAGGCGGGGAGCTGTTTTTT
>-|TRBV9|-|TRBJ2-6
CASSVGVAGANVLTF
TGTGCCAGCAGCGTCGGGGTGGCTGGGGCCAACGTCCTGACTTTC
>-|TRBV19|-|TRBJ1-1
CASSIVSGTEAFF
TGTGCCAGTAGTATTGTATCGGGCACTGAAGCTTTCTTT
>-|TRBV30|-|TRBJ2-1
CAWSVRDYNEQFF
TGTGCCTGGAGTGTACGGGATTACAATGAGCAGTTCTTC
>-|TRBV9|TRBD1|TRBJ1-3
CASSLDRGTGNTIYF
TGTGCCAGCAGCTTAGACAGGGGGACTGGAAACACCATATATTTT
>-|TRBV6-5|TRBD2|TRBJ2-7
CASSLGERGTYEQYF
TGTGCCAGCAGCCTTGGCGAGCGGGGGACCTACGAGCAGTACTTC
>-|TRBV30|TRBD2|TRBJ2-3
CAWDLAESTDTQYF
TGTGCCTGGGACCTAGCGGAGAGCACAGATACGCAGTATTTT
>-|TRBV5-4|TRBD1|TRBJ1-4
CASSSKNRDRGEKLFF
TGTGCCAGCAGCTCCAAGAACCGGGACAGGGGCGAAAAACTGTTTTTT
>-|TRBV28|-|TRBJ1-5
CASSLVPGHQHF
TGTGCCAGCAGTTTGGTACCGGGCCACCAGCATTTT
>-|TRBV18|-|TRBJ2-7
CASSRGVADQSSYEQYF
TGTGCCAGCTCACGTGGAGTAGCGGACCAAAGCTCCTACGAGCAGTACTTC
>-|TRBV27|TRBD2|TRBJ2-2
CASSRLAGGLGELFF
TGTGCCAGCAGTAGGCTAGCGGGAGGATTAGGGGAGCTGTTTTTT
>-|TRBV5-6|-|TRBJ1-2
CASSRARGGNYGYTF
TGTGCCAGCAGCCGGGCGAGGGGCGGTAACTATGGCTACACCTTC
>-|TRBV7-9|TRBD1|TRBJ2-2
CASSTRQGSGELFF
TGTGCCAGCAGCACGCGACAGGGGTCCGGGGAGCTGTTTTTT
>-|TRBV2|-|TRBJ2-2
CASSEFADTGELFF
TGTGCCAGCAGTGAGTTCGCGGACACCGGGGAGCTGTTTTTT
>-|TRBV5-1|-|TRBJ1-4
CASSLQEGGEKLFF
TGCGCCAGCAGCCTACAGGAGGGAGGTGAAAAACTGTTTTTT
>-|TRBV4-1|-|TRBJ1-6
CASSQVAGKNSPLHF
TGCGCCAGCAGCCAAGTAGCAGGGAAGAATTCACCCCTCCACTTT
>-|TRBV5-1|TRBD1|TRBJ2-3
CASSFGDSTDTQYF
TGCGCCAGCAGCTTTGGGGACAGTACCGATACGCAGTATTTT
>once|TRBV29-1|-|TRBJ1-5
CSVASGAGPQHF
TGCAGCGTTGCGTCGGGGGCCGGGCCCCAGCATTTT
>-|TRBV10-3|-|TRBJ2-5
CAISEARDLQETQYF
TGTGCCATCAGTGAGGCCCGGGACTTACAAGAGACCCAGTACTTC
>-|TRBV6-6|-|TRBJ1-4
CASSYVQGLPNEKLFF
TGTGCCAGCAGTTACGTCCAGGGCTTACCTAATGAAAAACTGTTTTTT
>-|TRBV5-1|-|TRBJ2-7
CASSLEPSTRERAYEQYF
TGCGCCAGCAGCTTGGAACCATCCACCAGGGAAAGGGCCTACGAGCAGTACTTC
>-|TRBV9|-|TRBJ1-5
CASSVGSAGDQPQHF
TGTGCCAGCAGCGTAGGCTCCGCTGGGGATCAGCCCCAGCATTTT
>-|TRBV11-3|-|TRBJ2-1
CASSLAPGTRNEQFF
TGTGCCAGCAGCTTAGCCCCAGGGACCCGCAATGAGCAGTTCTTC
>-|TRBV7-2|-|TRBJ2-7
CASSLAVGYEQYF
TGTGCCAGCAGCTTAGCGGTCGGCTACGAGCAGTACTTC
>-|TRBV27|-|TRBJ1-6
CASSFEGRNSPLHF
TGTGCCAGCAGTTTCGAGGGGAGGAATTCACCCCTCCACTTT
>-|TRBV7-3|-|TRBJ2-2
CASSQRTGTLFF
TGTGCCAGCAGCCAAAGGACCGGGACTCTATTTTTT